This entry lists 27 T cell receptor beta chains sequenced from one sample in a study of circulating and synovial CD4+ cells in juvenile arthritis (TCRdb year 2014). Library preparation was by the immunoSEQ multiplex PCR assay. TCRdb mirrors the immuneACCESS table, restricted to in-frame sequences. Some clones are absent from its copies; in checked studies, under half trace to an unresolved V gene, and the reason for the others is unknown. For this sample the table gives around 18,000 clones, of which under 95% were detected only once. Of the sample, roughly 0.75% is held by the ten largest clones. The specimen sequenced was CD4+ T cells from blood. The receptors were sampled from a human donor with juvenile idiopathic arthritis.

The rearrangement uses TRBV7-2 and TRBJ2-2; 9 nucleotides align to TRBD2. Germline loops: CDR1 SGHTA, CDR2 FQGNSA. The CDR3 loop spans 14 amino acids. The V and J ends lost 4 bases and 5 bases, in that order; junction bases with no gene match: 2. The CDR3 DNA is TGTGCCAGCAGCTCTCTAGCGGGAACCGGGGAGCTGTTTTTT. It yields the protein CASSSLAGTGELFF. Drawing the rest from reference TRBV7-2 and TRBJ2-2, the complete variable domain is GAGVSQSPSNKVTEKGKDVELRCDPISGHTALYWYRQSLGQGLEFLIYFQGNSAPDKSGLPSDRFSAERTGGSVSTLTIQRTQQEDSAVYLCASSSLAGTGELFFGEGSRLTVL.

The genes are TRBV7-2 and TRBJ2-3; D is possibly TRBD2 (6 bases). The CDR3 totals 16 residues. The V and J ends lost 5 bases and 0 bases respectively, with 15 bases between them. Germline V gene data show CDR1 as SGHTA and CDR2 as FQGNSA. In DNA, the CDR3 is TGTGCCAGCAGCCGTAGTACGGGACTCAGCACAGATACGCAGTATTTT. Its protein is CASSRSTGLSTDTQYF. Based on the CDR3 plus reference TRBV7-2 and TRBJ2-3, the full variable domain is GAGVSQSPSNKVTEKGKDVELRCDPISGHTALYWYRQSLGQGLEFLIYFQGNSAPDKSGLPSDRFSAERTGGSVSTLTIQRTQQEDSAVYLCASSRSTGLSTDTQYFGPGTRLTVL.

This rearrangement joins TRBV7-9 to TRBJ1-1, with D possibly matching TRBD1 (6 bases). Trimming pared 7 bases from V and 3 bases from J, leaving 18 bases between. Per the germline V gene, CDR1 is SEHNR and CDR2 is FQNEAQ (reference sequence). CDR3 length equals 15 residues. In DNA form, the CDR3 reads TGTGCCAGCACCCGCCGGGGGGGCTCGGACACTGAAGCTTTCTTT. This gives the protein CASTRRGGSDTEAFF.

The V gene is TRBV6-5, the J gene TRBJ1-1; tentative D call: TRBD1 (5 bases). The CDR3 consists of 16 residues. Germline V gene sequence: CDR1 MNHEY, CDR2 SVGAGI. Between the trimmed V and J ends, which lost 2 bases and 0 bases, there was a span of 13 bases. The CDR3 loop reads CASSYGSGLVNTEAFF. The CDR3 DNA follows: TGTGCCAGCAGTTACGGGTCAGGGTTAGTGAACACTGAAGCTTTCTTT.

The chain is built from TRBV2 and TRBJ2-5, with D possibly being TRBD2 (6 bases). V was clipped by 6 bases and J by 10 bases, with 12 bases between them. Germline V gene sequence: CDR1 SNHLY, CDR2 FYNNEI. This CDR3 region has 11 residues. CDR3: CASRSTSFQYF. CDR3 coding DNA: TGTGCCAGCAGGAGTACTAGCTTCCAGTACTTC.

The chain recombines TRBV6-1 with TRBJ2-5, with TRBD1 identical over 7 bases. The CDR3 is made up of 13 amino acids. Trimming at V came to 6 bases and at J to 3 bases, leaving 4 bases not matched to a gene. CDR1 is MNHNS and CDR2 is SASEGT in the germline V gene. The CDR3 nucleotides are TGTGCCAGCAGCAGGGACAGAAAAGAGACCCAGTACTTC. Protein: CASSRDRKETQYF.

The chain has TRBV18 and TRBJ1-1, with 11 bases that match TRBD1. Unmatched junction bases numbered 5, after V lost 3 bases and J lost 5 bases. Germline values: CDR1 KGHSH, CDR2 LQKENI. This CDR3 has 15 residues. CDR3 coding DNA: TGTGCCAGCTCACCCGGGACAGGGGGATCTACTGAAGCTTTCTTT. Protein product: CASSPGTGGSTEAFF.

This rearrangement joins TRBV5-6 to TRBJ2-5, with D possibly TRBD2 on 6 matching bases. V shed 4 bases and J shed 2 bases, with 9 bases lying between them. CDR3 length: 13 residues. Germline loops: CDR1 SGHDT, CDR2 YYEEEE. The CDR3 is CASSGGLQETQYF. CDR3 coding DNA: TGTGCCAGCAGCGGGGGACTGCAAGAGACCCAGTACTTC.

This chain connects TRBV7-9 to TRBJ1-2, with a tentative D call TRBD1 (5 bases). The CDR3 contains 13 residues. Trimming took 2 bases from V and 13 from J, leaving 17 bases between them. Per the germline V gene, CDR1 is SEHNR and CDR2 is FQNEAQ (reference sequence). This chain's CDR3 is CASSLRTTPQATF. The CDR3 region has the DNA TGTGCCAGCAGCTTACGGACAACACCCCAGGCCACCTTC.

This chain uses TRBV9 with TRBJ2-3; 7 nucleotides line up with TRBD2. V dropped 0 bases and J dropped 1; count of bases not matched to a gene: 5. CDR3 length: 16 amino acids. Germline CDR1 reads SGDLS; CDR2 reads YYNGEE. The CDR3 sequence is CASSVDSAGGTDTQYF. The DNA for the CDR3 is TGTGCCAGCAGCGTAGATTCGGCGGGGGGCACAGATACGCAGTATTTT.

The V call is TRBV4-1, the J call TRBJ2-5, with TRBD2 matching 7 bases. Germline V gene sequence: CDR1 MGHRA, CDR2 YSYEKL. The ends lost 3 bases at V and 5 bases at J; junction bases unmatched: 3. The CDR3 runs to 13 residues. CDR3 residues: CASSQWRGETQYF. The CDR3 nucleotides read TGCGCCAGCAGCCAGTGGCGGGGGGAGACCCAGTACTTC.

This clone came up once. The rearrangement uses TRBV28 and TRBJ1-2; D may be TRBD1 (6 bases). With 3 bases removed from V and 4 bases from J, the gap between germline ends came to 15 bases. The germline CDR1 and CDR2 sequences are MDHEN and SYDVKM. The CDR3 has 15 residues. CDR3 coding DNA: TGTGCCAGCAGTTTGGGGACATTGAAACGCTATGGCTACACCTTC. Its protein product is CASSLGTLKRYGYTF.

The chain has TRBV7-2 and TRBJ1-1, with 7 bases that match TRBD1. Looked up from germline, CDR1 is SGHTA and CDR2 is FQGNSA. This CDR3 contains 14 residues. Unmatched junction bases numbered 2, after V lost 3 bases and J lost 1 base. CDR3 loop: CASSFRTGNTEAFF. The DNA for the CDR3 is TGTGCCAGCAGCTTTAGGACAGGGAACACTGAAGCTTTCTTT.

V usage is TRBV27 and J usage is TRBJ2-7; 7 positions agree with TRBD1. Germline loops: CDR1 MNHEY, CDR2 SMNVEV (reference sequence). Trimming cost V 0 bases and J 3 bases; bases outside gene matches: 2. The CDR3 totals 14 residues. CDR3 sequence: CASSLSWDSYEQYF. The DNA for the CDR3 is TGTGCCAGCAGTTTATCGTGGGACAGCTACGAGCAGTACTTC.

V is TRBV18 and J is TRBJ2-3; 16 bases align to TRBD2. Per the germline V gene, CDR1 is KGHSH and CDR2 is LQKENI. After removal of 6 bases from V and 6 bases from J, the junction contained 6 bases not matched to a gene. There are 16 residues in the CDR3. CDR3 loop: CASSGTSGGAGDTQYF. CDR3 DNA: TGTGCCAGCTCGGGGACTAGCGGGGGGGCCGGCGATACGCAGTATTTT.

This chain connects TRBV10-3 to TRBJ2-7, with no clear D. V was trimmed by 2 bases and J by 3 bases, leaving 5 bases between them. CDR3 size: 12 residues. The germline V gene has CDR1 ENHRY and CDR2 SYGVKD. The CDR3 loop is CAISEQLYEQYF. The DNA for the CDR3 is TGTGCCATCAGTGAGCAACTCTACGAGCAGTACTTC.

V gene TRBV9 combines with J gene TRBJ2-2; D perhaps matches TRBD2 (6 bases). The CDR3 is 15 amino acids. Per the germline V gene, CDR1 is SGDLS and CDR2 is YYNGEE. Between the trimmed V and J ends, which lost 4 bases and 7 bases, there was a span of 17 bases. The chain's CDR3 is CASSKAGPLLGELFF. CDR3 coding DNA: TGTGCCAGCAGCAAGGCGGGGCCACTCCTCGGGGAGCTGTTTTTT. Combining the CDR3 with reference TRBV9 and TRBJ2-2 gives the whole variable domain DSGVTQTPKHLITATGQRVTLRCSPRSGDLSVYWYQQSLDQGLQFLIQYYNGEERAKGNILERFSAQQFPDLHSELNLSSLELGDSALYFCASSKAGPLLGELFFGEGSRLTVL.

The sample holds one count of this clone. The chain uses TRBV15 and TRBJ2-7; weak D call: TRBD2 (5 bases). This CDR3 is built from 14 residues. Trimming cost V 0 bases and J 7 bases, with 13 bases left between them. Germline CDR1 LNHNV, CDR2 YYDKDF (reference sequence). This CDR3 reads CATSREVSRVEQYF. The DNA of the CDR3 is TGTGCCACCAGCAGAGAAGTTTCGAGGGTTGAGCAGTACTTC. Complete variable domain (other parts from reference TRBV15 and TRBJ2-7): DAMVIQNPRYQVTQFGKPVTLSCSQTLNHNVMYWYQQKSSQAPKLLFHYYDKDFNNEADTPDNFQSRRPNTSFCFLDIRSPGLGDTAMYLCATSREVSRVEQYFGPGTRLTVT.

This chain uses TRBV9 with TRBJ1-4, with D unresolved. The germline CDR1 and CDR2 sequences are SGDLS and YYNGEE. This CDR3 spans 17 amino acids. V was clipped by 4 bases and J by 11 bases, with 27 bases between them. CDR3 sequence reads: CASSLSRVAGGREKLFF. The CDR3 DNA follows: TGTGCCAGCAGCCTGTCCCGGGTTGCGGGCGGGAGGGAGAAACTGTTTTTT.

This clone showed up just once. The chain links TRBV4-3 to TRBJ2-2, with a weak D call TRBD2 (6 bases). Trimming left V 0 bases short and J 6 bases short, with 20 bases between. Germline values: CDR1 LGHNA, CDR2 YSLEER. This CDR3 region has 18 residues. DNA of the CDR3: TGCGCCAGCAGCCAAGAGGTGCAGGGTGGGAGGTCTGCCGGGGAGCTGTTTTTT. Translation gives CASSQEVQGGRSAGELFF.

The CDR3 nucleotides read TGTGCCAGCAGCTTAAAGATCGGCGGGAGGGGAAACACCGGGGAGCTGTTTTTT. The encoded protein is CASSLKIGGRGNTGELFF. The chain joins TRBV7-3 to TRBJ2-2, with 9 bases fitting TRBD2. The length of the CDR3 is 18 residues. Germline V gives CDR1 SGHTA, CDR2 FQGTGA. The ends lost 1 base at V and 2 bases at J; junction bases unmatched: 8.

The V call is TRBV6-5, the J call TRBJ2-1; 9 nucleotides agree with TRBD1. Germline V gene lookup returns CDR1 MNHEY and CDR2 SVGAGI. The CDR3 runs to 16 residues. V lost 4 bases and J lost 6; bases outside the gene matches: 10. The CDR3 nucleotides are TGTGCCAGCAGTTCGTACAGCCGGGACAGGGCCAATGAGCAGTTCTTC. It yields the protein CASSSYSRDRANEQFF.

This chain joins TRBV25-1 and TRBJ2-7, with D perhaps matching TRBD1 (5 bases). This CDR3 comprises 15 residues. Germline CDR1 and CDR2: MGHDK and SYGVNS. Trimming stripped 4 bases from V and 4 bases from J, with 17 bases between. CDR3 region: CASSALLDTKYEQYF. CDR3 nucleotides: TGTGCCAGCAGTGCCTTACTGGACACGAAGTACGAGCAGTACTTC.

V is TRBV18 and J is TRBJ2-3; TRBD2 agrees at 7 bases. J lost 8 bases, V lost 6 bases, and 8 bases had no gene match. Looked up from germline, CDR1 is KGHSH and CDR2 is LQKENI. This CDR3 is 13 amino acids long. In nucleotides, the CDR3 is TGTGCCAGCTCCCCGGGGGGATCAGGTACGCAGTATTTT. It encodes CASSPGGSGTQYF.

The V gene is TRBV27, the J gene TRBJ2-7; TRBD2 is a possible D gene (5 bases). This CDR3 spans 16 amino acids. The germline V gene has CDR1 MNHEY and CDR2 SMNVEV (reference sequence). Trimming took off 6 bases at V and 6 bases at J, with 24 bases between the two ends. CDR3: CASSRRASKAPTEQYF. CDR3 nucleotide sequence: TGTGCCAGCAGCCGAAGGGCTAGCAAAGCACCTACCGAGCAGTACTTC.

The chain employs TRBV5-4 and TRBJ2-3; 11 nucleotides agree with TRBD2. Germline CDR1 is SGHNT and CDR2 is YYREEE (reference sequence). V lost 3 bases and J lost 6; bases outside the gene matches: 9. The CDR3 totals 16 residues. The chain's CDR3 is CASSWGSSGGPDTQYF. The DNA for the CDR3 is TGTGCCAGCAGCTGGGGGTCTAGCGGGGGGCCGGATACGCAGTATTTT.

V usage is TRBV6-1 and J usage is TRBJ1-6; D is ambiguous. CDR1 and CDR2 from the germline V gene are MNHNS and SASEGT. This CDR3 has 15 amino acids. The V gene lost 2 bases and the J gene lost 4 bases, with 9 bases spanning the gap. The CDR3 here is CASSEYRGYNSPLHF. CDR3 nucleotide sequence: TGTGCCAGCAGTGAATATAGAGGTTATAATTCACCCCTCCACTTT.